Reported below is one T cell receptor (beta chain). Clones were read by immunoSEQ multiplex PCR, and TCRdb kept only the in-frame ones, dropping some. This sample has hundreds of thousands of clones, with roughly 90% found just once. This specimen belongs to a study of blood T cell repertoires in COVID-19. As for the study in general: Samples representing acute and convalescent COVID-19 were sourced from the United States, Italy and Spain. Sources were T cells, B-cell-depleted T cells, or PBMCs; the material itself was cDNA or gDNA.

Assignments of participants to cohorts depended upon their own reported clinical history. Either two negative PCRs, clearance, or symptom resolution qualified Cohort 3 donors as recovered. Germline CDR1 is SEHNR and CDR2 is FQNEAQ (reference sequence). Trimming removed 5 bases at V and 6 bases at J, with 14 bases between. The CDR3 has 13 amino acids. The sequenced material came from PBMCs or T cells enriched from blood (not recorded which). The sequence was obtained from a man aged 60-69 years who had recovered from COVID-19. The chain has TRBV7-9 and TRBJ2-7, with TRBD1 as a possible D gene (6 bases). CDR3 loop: CASSPQGNSEQYF. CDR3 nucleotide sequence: TGTGCCAGCAGCCCACAGGGAAACTCCGAGCAGTACTTC.